This entry lists 8 T cell receptor beta chains sequenced from one sample in a study of regulatory T cells in long-lasting Graves disease. Sample time point: newly diagnosed GD, antithyroid drugs for less than 3 months. The authors made the TCR library using RNA they extracted from PBMCs. TCR beta libraries were built with iRepertoire HTBI primers and Arm-PCR of CDR3 regions. TCRdb ran MiXCR on the multiplex PCR reads and lists one entry per CDR3 protein. The table lists more than 450,000 distinct CDR3 sequences, around 12% of them singletons. The same sample was also studied in work on T cells in Graves' hyperthyroidism and ophthalmopathy.

This specimen consisted of peripheral blood mononuclear cells (PBMCs), obtained at new diagnosis, from a patient treated with antithyroid drugs. The receptors were gathered from a woman under 40 with Graves disease.

CDR3 loop: CASSAFPSQGSYNEQFF. The CDR3 DNA sequence: TGTGCCAGCAGTGCATTTCCTTCACAGGGGTCCTACAATGAGCAGTTCTTC. The chain uses TRBV6-4 and TRBJ2-1; 7 nucleotides match TRBD1. The CDR3 runs to 17 residues. CDR1 is MRHNA, CDR2 SNTAGT, per germline. V gave up 4 bases and J gave up 1 base; unmatched junction bases: 10.

In the case of this clonotype: With a much larger clone just one base away, this may be a read error. The chain is built from TRBV2 and TRBJ2-1; TRBD1 matches 9 bases. From germline, CDR1 is SNHLY and CDR2 FYNNEI. There are 14 residues in the CDR3. CDR3 in DNA: TGTCCCAGCAGAGGGACAGGGCTTATAGGTGAGCAGTTCTTC. Translated: CPSRGTGLIGEQFF.

This clonotype was counted ten times or more. J is TRBJ2-7 and V is TRBV6-5, with D unclear. The CDR3 is made up of 11 amino acids. Germline V gene sequence: CDR1 MNHEY, CDR2 SVGAGI. The V end was cut by 0 bases, the J end by 7 bases, with 4 bases between. The CDR3 region is CASSYSREQYF. CDR3 nucleotides: TGTGCCAGCAGTTACTCGAGGGAGCAGTACTTC.

This clonotype was observed at least ten times. The CDR3: CASSGRPNTGELFF. In DNA form, the CDR3 reads TGCGCCAGCAGTGGCAGGCCGAACACCGGGGAGCTGTTTTTT. The chain couples TRBV10-1 to TRBJ2-2, with D hard to call. The CDR3 loop spans 14 amino acids. CDR1 is WNHNN, CDR2 SYGVQD, per germline (reference sequence). The V end lost 4 bases, the J end lost 0 bases, and 6 bases lay between the germline ends.

This clonotype was counted at least ten times. The chain couples TRBV19 to TRBJ2-2; D is undetermined. The CDR3 consists of 13 residues. Trimming shortened V by 1 base and J by 6 bases, and 6 bases separated the two germline ends. The V gene's germline CDR1 is LNHDA and CDR2 SQIVND (reference sequence). The DNA for the CDR3 is TGTGCCAGTAGTATAGTTCGGGCCGGGGAGCTGTTTTTT. Protein sequence: CASSIVRAGELFF.

This clonotype was counted many times. The genes are TRBV2 and TRBJ2-5; 8 nucleotides match TRBD2. J lost 3 bases, V lost 7 bases, and 10 bases had no gene match. There are 15 residues in the CDR3. CDR1 and CDR2 from the germline V gene are SNHLY and FYNNEI. The CDR3 reads CASKDSGEVEETQYF. CDR3 DNA sequence: TGTGCCAGCAAGGATAGCGGGGAGGTGGAAGAGACCCAGTACTTC.

Ten or more counts support this clonotype. J is TRBJ2-3 and V is TRBV24-1; the match to TRBD2 covers 11 bases. This CDR3 comprises 18 residues. The trim removed 3 bases at V and 4 bases at J, leaving 11 bases unmatched. Germline assignment: CDR1 KGHDR and CDR2 SFDVKD. The CDR3 protein is CATSDQPTSGAVADTQYF. The CDR3 DNA sequence: TGTGCCACCAGTGATCAACCGACTAGCGGGGCGGTGGCAGATACGCAGTATTTT.

This clonotype showed up many times. The chain has TRBV19 and TRBJ2-1, with D unresolved. V gave up 4 bases and J gave up 8 bases, with 9 bases separating them. Looked up from germline, CDR1 is LNHDA and CDR2 is SQIVND (reference sequence). The CDR3 contains 12 residues. CDR3 in amino acids: CASSSLADEQFF. The CDR3 DNA follows: TGTGCCAGTAGTAGTCTTGCGGATGAGCAGTTCTTC.